This T cell receptor beta chain is from a study of blood T cell repertoires in COVID-19. Study overall: T cells, B-cell-depleted T cells, or PBMCs supplied cDNA or gDNA.

As processed by the authors: Nucleated cell counts were estimated from reference gene primer amplification. Generated by immunoSEQ multiplex PCR, the TCRdb table keeps only in-frame clones and is missing some. D and trimming were read from the DNA, whereas the V and J calls and clone size are those reported in that table. The sample holds about 370,000 clones, just under 90% seen once. In assigning cohorts, the study relied on participant-reported clinical history. In germline, CDR1 is ENHRY, CDR2 SYGVKD. The V segment lost 4 bases and the J segment 0 bases; nucleotides outside the gene matches: 3. This CDR3 is 15 amino acids long.

V gene TRBV10-3 combines with J gene TRBJ1-3, with TRBD1 matching 7 bases. The sequence was obtained from a woman in her thirties who had recovered from COVID-19. Sequencing was done on a sample of PBMCs or T cells enriched from blood (not recorded which). CDR3 region: CAISGGDSSGNTIYF. The DNA for the CDR3 is TGTGCCATCAGTGGCGGGGACAGCTCTGGAAACACCATATATTTT.